This entry describes one TCR beta chain. Its antigen is not yet known. No much larger clone is present one base from it, and per-base qualities are unavailable. This entry comes from a study of shared clonotypes between healthy human individuals (dated by TCRdb to about 2020). General notes on the study: The cohort comprised a couple of women and three men aged 18 to 49 years. The study deeply sequenced blood TCR repertoires of several healthy adults to estimate repertoire size and the extent of clonotype sharing between individuals. Libraries were prepared and TCR repertoires were sequenced by different laboratories using diverse techniques, in order to increase sequencing depth and limit assay-specific biases. Between about 0.94 and 8.9 billion PBMCs per donor were obtained by leukapheresis. For each donor, CD4 naive and CD4 memory were each run on three plates, CD8 naive on two plates, and CD8 memory on one plate. Study-level results and caveats: Naive subsets generally had larger estimated clonotype richness than memory subsets did. Higher generation probabilities were observed for clonotypes shared by all four sorted-subset donors than for non-shared clonotypes. Even with the large sequencing depth, rarefaction of the sorted-subset datasets indicated that sequencing was incomplete. The small number of donors limited the genetic and exposure-history diversity represented. Sampling was restricted to blood, and TCR repertoires in tissues likely differ from the TCR repertoires found in blood. Pairwise subsampling led to the expectation that sequencing depth would affect the degree of clonotype sharing among donors. Sharing across a few donors was observed for approximately 5% of naive CD4, about 3.2% of naive CD8, 2% to 2.5% of memory CD4, and over 0.3% of memory CD8 clonotypes.

Using the deep immunoSEQ assay, multiplex PCR amplified TCR CDR3 regions from genomic DNA. Extracted genomic DNA from each cell subset was spread evenly across all wells of several immunoSEQ 96-well plates, with each plate serving as a replicate. Each replicate PCR for sorted subsets received about 180 ng genomic DNA, equal to about 30,000 T cell genomes. Purified libraries were quantified with a Qubit 3.0 fluorometer, sized on a Bioanalyzer 2100, and re-quantified with the KAPA Library Quantification kit. Every immunoSEQ 96-well plate was sequenced on a separate single-read 150-cycle Illumina NextSeq 550 flow cell. The authors processed their data as follows. Because the immunoSEQ output included only junctional sequences and no quality scores, the filtering could not be the same as the filtering used for full-length reads. To assign V/J genes and CDR3, sequences were annotated against IMGT germline references using PyIR, a Python wrapper for IgBLAST v1.9. Reads were removed for weak V/J assignments (E-value above 1e-6), missing CDR3, stop codons, out-of-frame junctions, or ambiguous translated residues. V3J clonotypes were defined as sequences sharing the same inferred V gene, J gene, and CDR3 amino acid sequence. Percentage overlap between repertoires was calculated by dividing the number of shared unique clonotypes by the size of the smaller repertoire. Three approaches were used to assess repertoire richness: RTK rarefaction, the Chao1 estimator, and Recon v2.1 estimates of unobserved clonotypes. For all TCRbeta clonotypes obtained by the gDNA method from a few donors, generation probabilities were computed with OLGA. Imported from immuneACCESS, the table was reduced by TCRdb to in-frame sequences with V and J called. These copies leave out some clones; in studies compared against another copy, an unresolved V gene accounts for under half, and the cause of the remainder is not known. From that table come the V and J calls and clone size; the DNA was used to work out D and trimming. This sample gives more than 2 million clones in total; nearly 97% of them show up just once. The ten largest clones represent 0.13% of the sample.

The donors were healthy, HIV-negative adults with no recently reported acute infections or vaccinations. Only Caucasian adults living in Nashville, Tennessee, USA were represented among the donors. CD4+ T cells were enriched by magnetic negative selection, after which naive cells were positively selected on CD45RA and the negative fraction was taken as the memory subset. Blood was collected by leukapheresis, and PBMCs were isolated by Ficoll-Histopaque density gradient centrifugation and then cryopreserved in liquid nitrogen vapor phase. Purity and quantity of every magnetically sorted T cell population were checked by analytical flow cytometry. Genomic DNA was isolated from every sorted fraction and measured by UV absorbance on a Nanodrop 2000c. The CDR3 covers 11 residues, taking in both the cysteine and the phenylalanine. Of the read, only the CDR3 DNA is kept; its 33 bases are in frame from base 1. V is shortened by 8 bases, J by 3 bases, and the region joining them spans 8 bases. The germline V gene sets CDR1 to MNHNS and CDR2 to SASEGT.

Sequenced material: naive CD4+ T cells sorted from blood. Reading the label with the study, this specimen's cell subset or site is: CD45RA+ positively selected. The rearranged segments are TRBV6-1 and TRBJ2-7; the D segment cannot be called with confidence. This TCR was recovered from a man between 18 and 35 years old in good health. The CDR3 corresponds to CASRTGYEQYF. The DNA is TGTGCCAGCCGAACGGGCTACGAGCAGTACTTC.